This TCR beta chain was obtained from a study of T cell clonotyping in hematopoietic cell transplantation. Study information: Recipients' pretransplant samples followed cytoreduction.

Time point meaning: recipient sample about 28 days before transplant, after cytoreduction. Recipients were bled about 28 days pretransplant and at posttransplant days 30, 100, 180. Assay used: immunoSEQ multiplex PCR; TCRdb lists only in-frame clones, some missing. The repertoire holds roughly 28,000 clones, about 92% seen once, with more than 2% in the top ten. This clone was seen only a few times. Its antigen is currently unknown. Germline CDR1 MNHEY, CDR2 SVGAGI. Trimming pared 7 bases from V and 3 bases from J, leaving 18 bases between. The CDR3 runs 15 residues. Whole-study findings and limits: Broader posttransplant TCR repertoire diversity was predicted by graft donor and pretransplant recipient Inverse Simpson Index values. After transplant, recipient diversity fell while pathologically expanded clonotypes grew through day 180.

This TCR was sampled from a man between 45 and 60 years old with acute myeloid leukemia. Some clones in this sample may be carry-over from other donors' samples. Source: peripheral blood mononuclear cells, taken before stem cell transplant. This sequence joins TRBV6-5 and TRBJ1-2, with TRBD1 as a possible D gene (6 bases). Here the CDR3 reads CASNPLPTGYYGYTF. The CDR3 region has the DNA TGTGCCAGCAACCCCCTACCGACAGGCTACTATGGCTACACCTTC.